The sequence of this T cell receptor beta chain was determined in a study of T cell repertoires in cytomegalovirus infection. Study as a whole: Evidence of both CMV infection and a matching HLA type came from public TCR beta signatures.

This clonotype was counted many times. The germline CDR1 and CDR2 sequences are SGHVS and FQNEAQ. Trimming removed 5 bases from V and 2 bases from J, with 12 bases in between. The CDR3 runs 14 residues. Each CDR3 protein is one row after TCRdb ran MiXCR on the reads. The sample contains roughly 230,000 distinct CDR3 sequences, 22% of which appear only once. This sequence originates from a human donor in good health (CMV status not recorded). Some clones in this sample may be carry-over from other donors' samples. Sequenced material: CD8+ T cells from PBMCs. The V gene is TRBV7-8, the J gene TRBJ2-5; tentatively, D is TRBD2 (6 bases). The CDR3 DNA follows: TGTGCCAGCAGCGCCCGGGGGTATCAAGAGACCCAGTACTTC. Amino acids: CASSARGYQETQYF.